This entry lists 21 T cell receptor beta chains sequenced from one sample in a study of T cells after yellow fever vaccination. TCRdb redid the calling of the 5' RACE reads with MiXCR, one entry per CDR3 protein. The sample has about 320,000 distinct CDR3 sequences, 6.8% seen once. The source was PBMCs, collected roughly 47 days after the first yellow fever vaccination. The origin of the receptors is a man between 18 and 35 years old who received the YFV17D yellow fever vaccine.

Many counts were recorded for this clonotype. This chain joins TRBV5-1 and TRBJ2-2; no definite D call. The CDR3 is 14 residues long. CDR1 is SGHRS and CDR2 is YFSETQ in the germline V gene. V lost 1 base, J lost 3 bases, and 7 bases lay in between. CDR3 in DNA: TGCGCCAGCAGCTTGCAAGGGTACACCGGGGAGCTGTTTTTT. It yields the protein CASSLQGYTGELFF.

This clonotype was picked up a small number of times. The CDR3 sequence is CASTPRERLAEAFF. As DNA, the CDR3 is TGTGCCAGCACCCCCCGAGAAAGGCTTGCTGAAGCTTTCTTT. The chain combines TRBV12-3 or TRBV12-4 with TRBJ1-1; D is unresolved. This CDR3 contains 14 residues. V was cut by 7 bases and J by 6 bases, with 18 bases left in between.

The table lists this clonotype with a few counts. CDR3 coding DNA: TGTGCCAGCAGTTACGAGTCGCCGACTGAAGCTTTCTTT. It is translated as CASSYESPTEAFF. The chain recombines TRBV6-2 or TRBV6-3 with TRBJ1-1; D is uncertain. Germline V gene sequence: CDR1 MNHEY, CDR2 SVGEGT. Trimming took off 2 bases at V and 5 bases at J, with 9 bases between the two ends. The CDR3 consists of 13 residues.

This sequence joins TRBV19 and TRBJ1-5; D gene ambiguous. V was trimmed by 4 bases and J by 6 bases, leaving 13 bases between them. CDR1 LNHDA and CDR2 SQIVND come from the germline V gene (reference sequence). This CDR3 is 14 amino acids long. The CDR3 here is CASSTVGGSQPQHF. As DNA, the CDR3 is TGTGCCAGTAGTACAGTGGGCGGGAGTCAGCCCCAGCATTTT. The whole variable domain, filled in from reference TRBV19 and TRBJ1-5, reads DGGITQSPKYLFRKEGQNVTLSCEQNLNHDAMYWYRQDPGQGLRLIYYSQIVNDFQKGDIAEGYSVSREKKESFPLTVTSAQKNPTAFYLCASSTVGGSQPQHFGDGTRLSIL.

This clonotype was observed many times. The chain links TRBV7-9 to TRBJ2-7; D might be TRBD1 (5 bases). Germline CDR1 SEHNR, CDR2 FQNEAQ (reference sequence). This CDR3 has 13 amino acids. V was shortened by 4 bases and J by 2 bases, with 9 bases between the two germline ends. CDR3 amino acids: CASSSRQTYEQYF. The CDR3 DNA sequence: TGTGCCAGCAGCTCCAGACAGACCTACGAGCAGTACTTC.

Regarding this clonotype: A junction end diverges from the germline sequence, so it may reflect a read error. The V and J genes are TRBV5-4 and TRBJ2-1; maybe TRBD2 (5 bases). The CDR3 is 11 amino acids. The V gene's germline CDR1 is SGHNT and CDR2 YYREEE (reference sequence). CDR3 sequence reads: CASSSGREGLF. DNA of the CDR3: TGTGCCAGCAGCTCAGGACGGGAAGGGCTCTTC. Drawing the rest from reference TRBV5-4 and TRBJ2-1, the complete variable domain is ETGVTQSPTHLIKTRGQQVTLRCSSQSGHNTVSWYQQALGQGPQFIFQYYREEENGRGNFPPRFSGLQFPNYSSELNVNALELDDSALYLCASSSGREGLFGPGTRLTVL.

In its sample, this clonotype was seen many times. The CDR3 DNA reads as TGCGCCAGCAGCCTGACAAACCAAGAGACCCAGTACTTC. Translation gives CASSLTNQETQYF. The J gene is TRBJ2-5, the V gene TRBV5-1; D uncertain. From germline, CDR1 is SGHRS and CDR2 YFSETQ. The CDR3 totals 13 residues. V shed 4 bases and J shed 0 bases, with 7 bases lying between them.

The CDR3 region is CASYSGGAGNQPQHF. In nucleotides, the CDR3 is TGTGCCAGCTACAGCGGGGGGGCAGGCAATCAGCCCCAGCATTTT. V usage is TRBV6-2 or TRBV6-3 and J usage is TRBJ1-5; TRBD1 might be the D (6 bases). The CDR3 is 15 residues long. Germline CDR1 MNHEY, CDR2 SVGEGT. V was clipped by 8 bases and J by 2 bases, with 16 bases between them.

The sample holds a few counts of this clonotype. The gene calls are TRBV7-9 and TRBJ1-5; unclear D gene. This CDR3 contains 15 residues. The germline CDR1 and CDR2 sequences are SEHNR and FQNEAQ (reference sequence). V shed 2 bases and J shed 0 bases, with 8 bases lying between them. CDR3 nucleotide sequence: TGTGCCAGCAGCTTATCCTCGGATAGCAATCAGCCCCAGCATTTT. This translates into CASSLSSDSNQPQHF.

This clonotype turned up a few times. The J gene is TRBJ1-5, the V gene TRBV7-9; D unclear. V lost 2 bases and J 5 bases, leaving 4 bases between the germline ends. This CDR3 is 12 amino acids long. CDR1 is SEHNR, CDR2 FQNEAQ, per germline (reference sequence). Here the CDR3 reads CASSLPDQPQHF. The CDR3 DNA sequence: TGTGCCAGCAGCTTACCCGATCAGCCCCAGCATTTT.

In its sample, this clonotype was seen a few times. V usage is TRBV5-1 and J usage is TRBJ2-3; tentatively, D is TRBD1 (6 bases). The CDR3 loop spans 15 amino acids. Germline V gene data show CDR1 as SGHRS and CDR2 as YFSETQ. V lost 2 bases to trimming and J lost 1 base, with 11 bases between them. As DNA, the CDR3 is TGCGCCAGCAGCTTAAAAGGGGGTGGCACAGATACGCAGTATTTT. Translated: CASSLKGGGTDTQYF.

The chain joins TRBV6-5 to TRBJ1-2; no clear D gene. The CDR3 is made up of 15 amino acids. CDR1 is MNHEY, CDR2 SVGAGI, per germline. V lost 0 bases to trimming and J lost 8 bases, with 16 bases between them. CDR3 sequence reads: CASSYSYTPTGGYTF. For the CDR3, the DNA is TGTGCCAGCAGTTACTCTTACACCCCAACTGGGGGCTACACCTTC.

This clonotype was picked up a small number of times. The rearrangement uses TRBV6-1 and TRBJ2-7; D uncertain. CDR1 is MNHNS and CDR2 is SASEGT in the germline V gene. The CDR3 loop spans 12 amino acids. V lost 3 bases and J lost 6, with 9 bases in between. The CDR3 region is CASSDGRSEQYF. Here the CDR3 DNA reads TGTGCCAGCAGTGACGGGCGGAGCGAGCAGTACTTC.

This clonotype has only a few counts. The V call is TRBV20-1, the J call TRBJ2-2, with TRBD1 as a possible D gene (6 bases). The V end lost 6 bases, the J end lost 2 bases, and 13 bases lay between the germline ends. This CDR3 is 14 amino acids long. Germline V gene sequence: CDR1 DFQATT, CDR2 SNEGSKA (reference sequence). In nucleotides, the CDR3 is TGCAGTGCAAGCCGGACAGCCAACACCGGGGAGCTGTTTTTT. Protein: CSASRTANTGELFF.

The table lists this clonotype with a few counts. The chain links TRBV28 to TRBJ2-3; D remains ambiguous. Germline values: CDR1 MDHEN, CDR2 SYDVKM. The CDR3 has 13 amino acids. Trimming left V 7 bases short and J 4 bases short, with 12 bases between. The CDR3 sequence is CASTLQTADTQYF. The CDR3 bases are TGTGCCAGCACTCTCCAAACGGCAGATACGCAGTATTTT.

The chain joins TRBV5-1 to TRBJ1-6; D gene unclear. This CDR3 comprises 15 residues. CDR1 SGHRS and CDR2 YFSETQ come from the germline V gene. Trimming took 7 bases from V and 0 from J, leaving 11 bases between them. Here the CDR3 DNA reads TGCGCCAGCCGTTGGGCGAGCTCCTATAATTCACCCCTCCACTTT. Encoded protein: CASRWASSYNSPLHF.

The J gene is TRBJ2-1, the V gene TRBV10-3, with 11 bases lining up with TRBD1. Losses at the gene ends were 6 bases for V and 6 bases for J; bases not matched to a gene: 7. Germline V gene sequence: CDR1 ENHRY, CDR2 SYGVKD. The CDR3 loop spans 15 amino acids. The CDR3 region has the DNA TGTGCCATCAGCGAACCGGGACAGGGGGTCAATGAGCAGTTCTTC. It codes for CAISEPGQGVNEQFF.

This clonotype was picked up many times. The chain carries TRBV4-1 and TRBJ2-7; D ambiguous. The CDR3 is 15 amino acids. The V end was cut by 0 bases, the J end by 0 bases, with 9 bases between. The germline CDR1 and CDR2 sequences are MGHRA and YSYEKL. The CDR3 protein is CASSQDLTDSYEQYF. Written as DNA, the CDR3 is TGCGCCAGCAGCCAAGACCTGACGGACTCCTACGAGCAGTACTTC.

This clonotype was seen at least ten times. The chain uses TRBV18 and TRBJ2-1, with 10 positions matching TRBD1. The CDR3 length is 15 residues. Germline lookup yields CDR1 KGHSH and CDR2 LQKENI. V gave up 3 bases and J gave up 6 bases; unmatched junction bases: 5. CDR3 nucleotide sequence: TGTGCCAGCTCACCCGGGGGACAGGGGTTCAATGAGCAGTTCTTC. This sequence encodes CASSPGGQGFNEQFF.

This clonotype has a handful of counts. The chain is built from TRBV24-1 and TRBJ2-3, with 8 positions matching TRBD1. Germline V lookup: CDR1 KGHDR, CDR2 SFDVKD. The V gene end was trimmed by 9 bases and the J gene end by 9 bases; junction bases not matched to a gene: 4. This CDR3 comprises 11 residues. As DNA, the CDR3 is TGTGCCACCTCCCGGACAGGGACGCAGTATTTT. This gives the protein CATSRTGTQYF.

In its sample, this clonotype was seen many times. The chain couples TRBV6-1 to TRBJ1-3; D gene unclear. In germline, CDR1 is MNHNS, CDR2 SASEGT. The CDR3 is 15 residues long. V was shortened by 8 bases and J by 1 base, with 15 bases between the two germline ends. The CDR3 reads CASYRVKLSGNTIYF. CDR3 coding DNA: TGTGCCAGCTATAGGGTTAAACTTTCTGGAAACACCATATATTTT.